This record concerns one TCR beta chain sequence. The data stem from a study of blood T cell repertoires in COVID-19. Study summary: Sites across the United States, Italy and Spain contributed samples from acute and convalescent COVID-19. PBMCs, B-cell-depleted T cells, or T cells were the source of the cDNA or gDNA that made up the material.

Trimming left V 4 bases short and J 3 bases short, with 22 bases between. This CDR3 region has 17 residues. Germline V gene lookup returns CDR1 SGHRS and CDR2 YFSETQ. Seattle patients were enrolled during active infection and followed longitudinally. The table came from immunoSEQ multiplex PCR; TCRdb's copy has only in-frame clones and leaves some out. The sample holds about 56,000 clones, roughly nine tenths seen once. The sample consisted of peripheral blood. The TCR originated in a woman aged 55 to 70 with COVID-19, enrolled during active disease. V and J are TRBV5-1 and TRBJ1-2; D not certain. DNA for the CDR3: TGCGCCAGCAGCCCCCTCGGGGAGGAAACTTACCACTATGGCTACACCTTC. It translates to CASSPLGEETYHYGYTF.